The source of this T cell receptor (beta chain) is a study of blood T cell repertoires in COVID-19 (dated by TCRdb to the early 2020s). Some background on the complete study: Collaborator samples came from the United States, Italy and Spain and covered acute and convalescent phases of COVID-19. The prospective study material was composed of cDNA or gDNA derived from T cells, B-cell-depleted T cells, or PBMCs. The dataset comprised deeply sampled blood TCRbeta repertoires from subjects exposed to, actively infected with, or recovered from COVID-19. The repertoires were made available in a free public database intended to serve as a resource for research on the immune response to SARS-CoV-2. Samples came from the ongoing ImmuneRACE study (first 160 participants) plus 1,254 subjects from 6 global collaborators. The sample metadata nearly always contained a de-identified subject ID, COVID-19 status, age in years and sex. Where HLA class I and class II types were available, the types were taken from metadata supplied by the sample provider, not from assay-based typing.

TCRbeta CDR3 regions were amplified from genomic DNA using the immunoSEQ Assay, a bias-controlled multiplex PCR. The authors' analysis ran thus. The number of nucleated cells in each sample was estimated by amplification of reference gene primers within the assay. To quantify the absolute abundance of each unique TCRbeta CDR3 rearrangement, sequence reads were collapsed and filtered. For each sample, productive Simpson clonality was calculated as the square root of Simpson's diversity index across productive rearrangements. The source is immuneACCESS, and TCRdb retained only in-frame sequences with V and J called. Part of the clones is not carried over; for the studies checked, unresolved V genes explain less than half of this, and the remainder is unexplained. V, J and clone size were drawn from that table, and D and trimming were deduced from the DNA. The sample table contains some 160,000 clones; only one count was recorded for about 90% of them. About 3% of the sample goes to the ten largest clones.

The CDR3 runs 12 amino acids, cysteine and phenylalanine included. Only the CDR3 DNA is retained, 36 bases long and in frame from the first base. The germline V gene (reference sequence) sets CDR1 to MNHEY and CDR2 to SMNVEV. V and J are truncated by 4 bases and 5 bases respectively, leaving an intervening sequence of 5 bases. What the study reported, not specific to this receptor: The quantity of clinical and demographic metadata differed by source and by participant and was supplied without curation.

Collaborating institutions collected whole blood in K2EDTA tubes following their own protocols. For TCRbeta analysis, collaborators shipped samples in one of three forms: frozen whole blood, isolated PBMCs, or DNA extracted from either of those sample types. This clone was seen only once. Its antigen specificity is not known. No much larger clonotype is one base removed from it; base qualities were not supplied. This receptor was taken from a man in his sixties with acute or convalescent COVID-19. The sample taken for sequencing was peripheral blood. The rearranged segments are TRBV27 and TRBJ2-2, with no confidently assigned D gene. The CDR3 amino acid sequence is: CASSSYTGELFF. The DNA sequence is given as TGTGCCAGCAGTTCCTATACCGGGGAGCTGTTTTTT.